This passage covers 15 T cell receptor beta chains from one sample sequenced in a study of radiotherapy plus CTLA-4 blockade in lung cancer. Clones were read by immunoSEQ multiplex PCR, and TCRdb kept only the in-frame ones, dropping some. The sample holds 45,000 to 55,000 clones, 65% to 85% seen once. This sample comprised peripheral blood, obtained from a patient treated with radiotherapy plus ipilimumab. The receptor set was obtained from a human donor with non-small cell lung cancer who had a partial response to radiotherapy plus ipilimumab.

The gene calls are TRBV4-1 and TRBJ1-1; perhaps TRBD1 as D (6 bases). V was cut by 2 bases and J by 5 bases, with 9 bases left in between. Germline-derived CDR1 and CDR2 are MGHRA and YSYEKL. CDR3 length: 13 amino acids. The CDR3 loop reads CASSQQGSTEAFF. The CDR3 nucleotides are TGCGCCAGCAGCCAACAGGGGAGTACTGAAGCTTTCTTT.

This chain links TRBV5-6 with TRBJ2-1; 12 bases are shared with TRBD2. This CDR3 region has 18 residues. Germline assignment: CDR1 SGHDT and CDR2 YYEEEE. V lost 3 bases and J lost 5; bases outside the gene matches: 12. The CDR3 protein is CASSSPQRTSGVHNEQFF. CDR3 coding DNA: TGTGCCAGCAGCTCCCCACAGAGGACTAGCGGGGTACACAATGAGCAGTTCTTC.

The rearrangement joins TRBV5-1 to TRBJ2-1, with 8 positions matching TRBD1. Germline values: CDR1 SGHRS, CDR2 YFSETQ. CDR3 length equals 15 residues. V lost 4 bases to trimming and J lost 5 bases; unmatched junction nucleotides: 8. The CDR3 region is CASSAWTGSDNEQFF. The CDR3 DNA reads TGCGCCAGCAGCGCTTGGACAGGGTCGGACAATGAGCAGTTCTTC.

The chain links TRBV7-3 to TRBJ1-1; D gene unclear. Germline CDR1 reads SGHTA; CDR2 reads FQGTGA. V lost 5 bases and J lost 7, with 8 bases in between. The CDR3 sequence is 11 residues long. This chain's CDR3 is CASSPGIEAFF. The CDR3 nucleotides read TGTGCCAGCAGCCCGGGGATTGAAGCTTTCTTT.

Here the CDR3 DNA reads TGTGCCAGCAGCTTGGCCGACAGGGCGGGCGGGGAGCTGTTTTTT. Its translation: CASSLADRAGGELFF. The chain joins TRBV5-4 to TRBJ2-2; 7 nucleotides line up with TRBD1. The CDR3 extends over 15 amino acids. Trimming at V came to 0 bases and at J to 7 bases, leaving 6 bases not matched to a gene. The germline CDR1 and CDR2 sequences are SGHNT and YYREEE (reference sequence).

In nucleotides, the CDR3 is TGTGCCAGCAGCGGGGGGAAGGGAATGAACACTGAAGCTTTCTTT. Encoded protein: CASSGGKGMNTEAFF. The V gene is TRBV7-2, the J gene TRBJ1-1; D is possibly TRBD1 (5 bases). The length of the CDR3 is 15 residues. Germline assignment: CDR1 SGHTA and CDR2 FQGNSA. V lost 5 bases and J 0 bases, leaving 13 bases between the germline ends.

The sample holds one count of this clone. The CDR3 sequence: CASSIEATGAGNTIYF. CDR3 bases: TGTGCCAGTAGTATAGAGGCAACAGGGGCTGGAAACACCATATATTTT. The chain recombines TRBV19 with TRBJ1-3, with 7 nucleotides matching TRBD1. Trimming took 0 bases from V and 2 from J; bases not matched to a gene: 4. Looked up from germline, CDR1 is LNHDA and CDR2 is SQIVND (reference sequence). This CDR3 region has 16 residues. The entire variable domain, with the rest obtained from reference TRBV19 and TRBJ1-3, is as follows: DGGITQSPKYLFRKEGQNVTLSCEQNLNHDAMYWYRQDPGQGLRLIYYSQIVNDFQKGDIAEGYSVSREKKESFPLTVTSAQKNPTAFYLCASSIEATGAGNTIYFGEGSWLTVV.

This chain uses TRBV5-4 with TRBJ1-2, with 9 bases fitting TRBD1. Per germline, CDR1 SGHNT and CDR2 YYREEE (reference sequence). The V segment lost 3 bases and the J segment 6 bases; nucleotides outside the gene matches: 3. The CDR3 extends over 13 amino acids. The CDR3 region is CASSSQGANGYTF. Here the CDR3 DNA reads TGTGCCAGCAGCTCACAGGGGGCAAATGGCTACACCTTC.

This chain connects TRBV2 to TRBJ1-5; the D is unclear. Germline CDR1 and CDR2: SNHLY and FYNNEI. Trimming took 2 bases from V and 1 from J, leaving 12 bases between them. The CDR3 runs 16 residues. In DNA form, the CDR3 reads TGTGCCAGCAGTGAATCTGGCGGGTACAGCAATCAGCCCCAGCATTTT. It encodes CASSESGGYSNQPQHF.

CDR3 sequence: CASSAGQGTGELFF. DNA of the CDR3: TGCGCCAGCAGCGCCGGACAGGGGACCGGGGAGCTGTTTTTT. The chain links TRBV5-1 to TRBJ2-2; 9 nucleotides agree with TRBD1. CDR3 length: 14 residues. From germline, CDR1 is SGHRS and CDR2 YFSETQ. Trimming took 4 bases from V and 5 from J; bases not matched to a gene: 3.

V usage is TRBV12-5 and J usage is TRBJ1-5; TRBD1 matches 10 bases. V was pared by 5 bases and J by 6 bases, with 10 bases of the junction left unmatched. This CDR3 comprises 16 residues. The germline CDR1 and CDR2 sequences are LGHNT and FRNRAP. CDR3 sequence reads: CASGLGTGASGQPQHF. Here the CDR3 DNA reads TGTGCTAGTGGTCTAGGGACAGGGGCTTCGGGTCAGCCCCAGCATTTT.

The V gene is TRBV5-4, the J gene TRBJ2-5, with D maybe TRBD1 (7 bases). V was trimmed by 2 bases and J by 1 base, leaving 12 bases between them. There are 15 residues in the CDR3. Germline V CDR1 and CDR2: SGHNT, YYREEE (reference sequence). CDR3 sequence: CASSFGGGIQETQYF. The CDR3 DNA sequence: TGTGCCAGCAGCTTTGGAGGGGGCATCCAAGAGACCCAGTACTTC.

The J gene is TRBJ2-7, the V gene TRBV4-2, with 9 bases lining up with TRBD1. This CDR3 spans 15 amino acids. CDR1 is LGHNA, CDR2 YNFKEQ, per germline. With 1 base clipped from V and 2 bases from J, the junction kept 3 bases outside the gene matches. Here the CDR3 reads CASSQVGTGTYEQYF. DNA of the CDR3: TGTGCCAGCAGCCAAGTCGGGACAGGGACCTACGAGCAGTACTTC.

V is TRBV2 and J is TRBJ2-1; possible D gene TRBD1, 5 bases. CDR3 size: 15 residues. The germline V gene has CDR1 SNHLY and CDR2 FYNNEI. V lost 0 bases, J lost 5 bases, and 11 bases lay in between. The CDR3 coding sequence is TGTGCCAGCAGTGAAGCGCAGGGCGGACACAATGAGCAGTTCTTC. As protein: CASSEAQGGHNEQFF.

The chain is built from TRBV5-1 and TRBJ2-1; the match to TRBD1 covers 9 bases. The CDR3 is 16 residues long. Germline CDR1 SGHRS, CDR2 YFSETQ. V lost 5 bases and J lost 6; bases outside the gene matches: 12. CDR3 amino acids: CASSFTGTGLINEQFF. The CDR3 coding sequence is TGCGCCAGCAGTTTCACCGGGACAGGGTTGATCAATGAGCAGTTCTTC.